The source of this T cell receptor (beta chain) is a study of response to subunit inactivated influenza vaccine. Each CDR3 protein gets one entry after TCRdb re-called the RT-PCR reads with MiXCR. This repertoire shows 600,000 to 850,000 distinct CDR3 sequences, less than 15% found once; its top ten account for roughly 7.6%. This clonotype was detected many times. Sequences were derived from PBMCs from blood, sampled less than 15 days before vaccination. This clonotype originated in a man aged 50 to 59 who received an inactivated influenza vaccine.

In DNA, the CDR3 is TGTGCCAGCAGCCTAGAGGGAATAAGCACAGATACGCAGTATTTT. It translates to CASSLEGISTDTQYF. The rearrangement uses TRBV3-1 and TRBJ2-3; D might be TRBD2 (5 bases). The CDR3 spans 15 residues. The V gene lost 4 bases and the J gene lost 0 bases, with 11 bases spanning the gap. Germline V lookup: CDR1 LGHDT, CDR2 YNNKEL (reference sequence).